The present TCR beta chain was sequenced within a study of T-cell reconstitution after alpha-beta-depleted transplantation in children (dated by TCRdb to 2016 to 2017). About the investigation overall: T-cell immune reconstitution after TCRalphabeta/CD19-depleted allogeneic hematopoietic cell transplantation in children was quantitatively tracked in the study by means of TCR repertoire profiling.

The library was built by means of PCR. Instrument used: Illumina HiSeq 2500. Molecular barcoding was employed in the preparation of TCR libraries, with unique molecular identifiers being used to normalize TCRbeta repertoire quantification. TCRdb passed the public sequencing reads through fastp at Q25 and MiXCR, retaining productive beta sequences. Each entry is one CDR3 protein sequence, shown with its most common DNA and genes. The sample table records around 93,000 distinct CDR3 sequences; roughly 8.3% of these occur just once. The ten largest account for just under 7% of the sample. In this sample, this clonotype turned up many times. The antigen this receptor binds is unknown. One base away there is no much larger clone; base qualities are not given. V was cut back by 1 base and J by 7 bases, leaving a gap of 11 bases between them. The CDR3 spans 13 residues, from the cysteine through the phenylalanine. The entry retains the CDR3 DNA only, 39 bases that are in frame from base 1. The CDR1 and CDR2 encoded by the germline V gene are SGHDT and YYEEEE.

This clonotype was obtained from a human donor who donated a stem cell graft to a child with congenital amegakaryocytic thrombocytopenia. The starting material was PBMCs from the stem cell graft donor, obtained from the stem cell graft. This receptor chain uses TRBV5-6 and TRBJ1-1; the D gene is unclear. The sequenced DNA is TGTGCCAGCAGCTTGACAGTTAGGGATGAAGCTTTCTTT. Its amino acids are CASSLTVRDEAFF. With the rest looked up from the reference TRBV5-6 and TRBJ1-1 genes rather than sequenced, the full variable domain is DAGVTQSPTHLIKTRGQQVTLRCSPKSGHDTVSWYQQALGQGPQFIFQYYEEEERQRGNFPDRFSGHQFPNYSSELNVNALLLGDSALYLCASSLTVRDEAFFGQGTRLTVV.